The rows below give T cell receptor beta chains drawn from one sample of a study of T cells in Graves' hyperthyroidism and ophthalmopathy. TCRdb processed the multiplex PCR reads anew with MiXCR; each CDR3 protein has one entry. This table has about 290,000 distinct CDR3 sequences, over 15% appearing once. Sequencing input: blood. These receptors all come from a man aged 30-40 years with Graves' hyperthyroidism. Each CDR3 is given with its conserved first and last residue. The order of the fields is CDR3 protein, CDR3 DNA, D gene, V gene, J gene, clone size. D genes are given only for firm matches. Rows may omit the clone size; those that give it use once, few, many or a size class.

CASSSEGDTQYF	TGTGCCAGCAGTTCTGAGGGAGATACGCAGTATTTT	.	TRBV6-2/TRBV6-3	TRBJ2-3	.
CASSYTAGQGDGYTF	TGTGCCAGCAGTTACACCGCCGGACAGGGAGACGGCTACACCTTC	TRBD1	TRBV6-5	TRBJ1-2	.
CASSFSRTVATNEKLFF	TGTGCCAGCAGTTTCAGTCGGACGGTTGCAACTAATGAAAAACTGTTTTTT	.	TRBV6-1	TRBJ1-4	few
CSAGTGDEKLFF	TGCAGTGCAGGGACAGGGGATGAAAAACTGTTTTTT	TRBD1	TRBV20-1	TRBJ1-4	many
CASTSQYNQPQHF	TGTGCCAGCACGTCACAGTACAATCAGCCCCAGCATTTT	.	TRBV6-2/TRBV6-3	TRBJ1-5	.
CASSLEGAAKGYEQYF	TGTGCCAGCAGTCTGGAGGGGGCGGCAAAGGGATACGAGCAGTACTTC	.	TRBV2	TRBJ2-7	.
CASSLVGGQGALFSNQPQHF	TGTGCCAGCAGCTTAGTTGGGGGACAGGGGGCTCTTTTTAGCAATCAGCCCCAGCATTTT	TRBD1	TRBV7-8	TRBJ1-5	many
CASSPLQVGVIYGYTF	TGTGCCAGCAGCCCCCTTCAAGTCGGGGTGATCTATGGCTACACCTTC	.	TRBV13	TRBJ1-2	many
CASRRHTPYEQYF	TGTGCCAGCAGAAGACACACACCCTACGAGCAGTACTTC	.	TRBV7-9	TRBJ2-7	many
CASSPHGGPNEQYF	TGTGCCAGCAGCCCCCACGGGGGACCCAACGAGCAGTACTTC	.	TRBV7-3	TRBJ2-7	many
CASSISGTGLNEQFF	TGTGCCAGTAGTATCTCCGGGACAGGACTCAATGAGCAGTTCTTC	TRBD1	TRBV7-9	TRBJ2-1	few
CSVYRAFHNEQFF	TGCAGCGTTTACCGAGCGTTCCACAATGAGCAGTTCTTC	.	TRBV29-1	TRBJ2-1	many
CASKNTGGYNEKLFF	TGTGCCAGCAAAAATACAGGGGGCTATAATGAAAAACTGTTTTTT	TRBD1	TRBV6-2/TRBV6-3	TRBJ1-4	.
CSASRRISGNTIYF	TGCAGTGCTAGCCGACGGATCTCTGGAAACACCATATATTTT	.	TRBV20-1	TRBJ1-3	.
CASSPGQANEQFF	TGTGCCAGCAGCCCGGGACAGGCCAATGAGCAGTTCTTC	TRBD1	TRBV11-2	TRBJ2-1	many
CASSVNRGNTGELFF	TGTGCCAGCAGTGTCAACAGGGGGAACACCGGGGAGCTGTTTTTT	TRBD1	TRBV6-1	TRBJ2-2	few
CASSQGSGRTNYEQYF	TGTGCCAGCAGCCAAGGATCCGGCAGAACAAACTACGAGCAGTACTTC	.	TRBV3-1	TRBJ2-7	few
CASRYDLGRAFF	TGCGCCAGCAGGTATGATCTGGGTCGGGCTTTCTTT	.	TRBV5-1	TRBJ1-1	.